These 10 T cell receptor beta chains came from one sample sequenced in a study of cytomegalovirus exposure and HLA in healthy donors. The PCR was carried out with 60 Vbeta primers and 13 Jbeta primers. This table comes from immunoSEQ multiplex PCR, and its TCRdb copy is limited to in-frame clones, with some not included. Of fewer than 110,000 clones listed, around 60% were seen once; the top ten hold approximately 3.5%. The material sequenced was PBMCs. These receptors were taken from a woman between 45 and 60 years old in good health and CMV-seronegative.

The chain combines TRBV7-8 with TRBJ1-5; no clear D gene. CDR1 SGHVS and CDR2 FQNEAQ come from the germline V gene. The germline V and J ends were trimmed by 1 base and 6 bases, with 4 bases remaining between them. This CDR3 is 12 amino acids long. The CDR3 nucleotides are TGTGCCAGCAGCTTAGTCTTTCAGCCCCAGCATTTT. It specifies CASSLVFQPQHF. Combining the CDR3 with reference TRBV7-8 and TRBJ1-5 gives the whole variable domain GAGVSQSPRYKVAKRGQDVALRCDPISGHVSLFWYQQALGQGPEFLTYFQNEAQLDKSGLPSDRFFAERPEGSVSTLKIQRTQQEDSAVYLCASSLVFQPQHFGDGTRLSIL.

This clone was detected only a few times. CDR3 DNA sequence: TGTGCCAGCAGCGTAATGGACGACGCGGGGCCTGGGGCCAACGTCCTGACTTTC. Translating it yields CASSVMDDAGPGANVLTF. This chain links TRBV9 with TRBJ2-6; D is possibly TRBD2 (6 bases). The CDR3 has 18 amino acids. The V gene lost 1 base and the J gene lost 2 bases, with 16 bases spanning the gap. From germline, CDR1 is SGDLS and CDR2 YYNGEE.

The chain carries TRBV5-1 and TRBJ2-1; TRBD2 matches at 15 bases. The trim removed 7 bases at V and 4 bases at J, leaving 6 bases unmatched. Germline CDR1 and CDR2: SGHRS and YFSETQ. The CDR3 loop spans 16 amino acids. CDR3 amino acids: CASYPGLAGGYNEQFF. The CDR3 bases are TGCGCCAGCTACCCGGGACTAGCGGGAGGTTACAATGAGCAGTTCTTC. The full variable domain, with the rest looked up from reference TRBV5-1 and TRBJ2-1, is KAGVTQTPRYLIKTRGQQVTLSCSPISGHRSVSWYQQTPGQGLQFLFEYFSETQRNKGNFPGRFSGRQFSNSRSEMNVSTLELGDSALYLCASYPGLAGGYNEQFFGPGTRLTVL.

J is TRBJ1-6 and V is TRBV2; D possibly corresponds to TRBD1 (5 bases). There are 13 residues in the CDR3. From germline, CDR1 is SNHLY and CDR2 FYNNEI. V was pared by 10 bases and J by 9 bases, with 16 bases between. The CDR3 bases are TGTGCCACAGGCGGGGGATCTGGTTCACCCCTCCACTTT. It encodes CATGGGSGSPLHF.

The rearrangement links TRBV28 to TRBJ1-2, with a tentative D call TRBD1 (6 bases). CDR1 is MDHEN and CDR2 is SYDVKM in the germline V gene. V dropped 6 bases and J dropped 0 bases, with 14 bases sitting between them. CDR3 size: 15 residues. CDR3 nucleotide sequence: TGTGCCAGCAGCCCCCCAGGGGTTTCTAACTATGGCTACACCTTC. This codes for CASSPPGVSNYGYTF.

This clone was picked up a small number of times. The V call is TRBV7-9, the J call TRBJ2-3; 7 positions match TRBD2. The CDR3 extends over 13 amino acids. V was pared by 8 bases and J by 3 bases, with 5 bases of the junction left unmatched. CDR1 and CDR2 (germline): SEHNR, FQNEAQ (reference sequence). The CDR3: CASRTSATDTQYF. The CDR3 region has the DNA TGTGCCAGCCGTACTAGCGCTACAGATACGCAGTATTTT. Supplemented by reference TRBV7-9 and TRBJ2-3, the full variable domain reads DTGVSQNPRHKITKRGQNVTFRCDPISEHNRLYWYRQTLGQGPEFLTYFQNEAQLEKSRLLSDRFSAERPKGSFSTLEIQRTEQGDSAMYLCASRTSATDTQYFGPGTRLTVL.

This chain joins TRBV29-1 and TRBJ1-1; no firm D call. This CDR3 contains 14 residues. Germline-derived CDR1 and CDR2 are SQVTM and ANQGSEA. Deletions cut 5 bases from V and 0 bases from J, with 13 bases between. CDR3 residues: CSVSPPRMNTEAFF. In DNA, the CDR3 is TGCAGCGTTTCCCCCCCTAGGATGAACACTGAAGCTTTCTTT.

CDR3 sequence: CSVEDQGYGYTF. The CDR3 DNA reads as TGCAGCGTTGAAGATCAGGGTTATGGCTACACCTTC. The chain combines TRBV29-1 with TRBJ1-2, with a possible D match to TRBD1 (5 bases). In germline, CDR1 is SQVTM, CDR2 ANQGSEA. V was trimmed by 0 bases and J by 5 bases, leaving 7 bases between them. The CDR3 consists of 12 residues.

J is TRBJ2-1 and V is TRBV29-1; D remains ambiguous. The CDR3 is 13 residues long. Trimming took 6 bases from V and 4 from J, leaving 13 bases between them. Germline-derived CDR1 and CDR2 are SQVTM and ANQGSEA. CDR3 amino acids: CSVAPELYNEQFF. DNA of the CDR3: TGCAGCGTCGCCCCTGAGTTATACAATGAGCAGTTCTTC.

The CDR3 is CASSPLGQIKAQYF. As DNA, the CDR3 is TGTGCCAGCAGTCCCCTGGGACAGATCAAAGCGCAGTACTTC. The rearrangement uses TRBV11-3 and TRBJ2-7; 7 nucleotides agree with TRBD1. Germline-derived CDR1 and CDR2 are SGHNT and YENEEA. The CDR3 has 14 residues. V gave up 6 bases and J gave up 9 bases; unmatched junction bases: 14. Using reference TRBV11-3 and TRBJ2-7 for the parts outside the CDR3, the full variable domain is EAGVVQSPRYKIIEKKQPVAFWCNPISGHNTLYWYLQNLGQGPELLIRYENEEAVDDSQLPKDRFSAERLKGVDSTLKIQPAELGDSAVYLCASSPLGQIKAQYFGPGTRLTVT.